This T cell receptor beta chain was sequenced during a study of shared clonotypes between healthy human individuals. Looked up from germline, CDR1 is SGHVS and CDR2 is FNYEAQ. V lost 5 bases, J lost 2 bases, and 6 bases stayed unmatched. The CDR3 is 14 amino acids. Remarks on this clone: Its specificity is not known.

Study-level results: Collection of samples was limited to blood; tissue repertoires likely differ. Sharing of clonotypes among donors was expected to vary with sequencing depth.

Original processing methods: Filtering of immunoSEQ junctional sequences could not match full-length read filtering. Clones were sequenced by immunoSEQ multiplex PCR, and TCRdb holds only the in-frame ones, with some missing. V and J calls and clone size come straight from that table; D and trimming were deduced from the DNA. Here the sample spans about 1.4 million clones, roughly 97% being singletons. The sequenced sample was naive CD4+ T cells sorted from blood. Indicated subset: CD45RA+ positively selected. The receptor was isolated from a man aged 25 to 45 in good health. V is TRBV7-6 and J is TRBJ2-7; 7 bases are a match to TRBD2. The CDR3 reads CASSQLASAYEQYF. The CDR3, as DNA: TGTGCCAGCAGCCAACTAGCGTCCGCCTACGAGCAGTACTTC. The whole variable domain, filled in from reference TRBV7-6 and TRBJ2-7, reads GAGVSQSPRYKVTKRGQDVALRCDPISGHVSLYWYRQALGQGPEFLTYFNYEAQQDKSGLPNDRFSAERPEGSISTLTIQRTEQRDSAMYRCASSQLASAYEQYFGPGTRLTVT.